A selection of T cell receptor beta chains follows, all from one sample in a study of cytomegalovirus exposure and HLA in healthy donors. Data came from immunoSEQ multiplex PCR; TCRdb stores just in-frame clones and leaves some out. The sample comprises about 100,000 clones, roughly three quarters of which are singletons, and roughly 20% rests with the top ten. The sequenced material came from PBMCs. All receptors derive from a woman aged 55-75 years in good health and CMV-seropositive. The CDR3 runs from the conserved cysteine through the conserved F or W. A D gene is named only where the DNA matches it firmly. Size is omitted from some rows. Given values are once, few, many or a class for expanded clones.

J gene,V gene,clone size,D gene,CDR3 DNA,CDR3 protein
TRBJ1-1,TRBV18,NA,NA,TGTGCCAGCTCACCACTTGAAGGAGACACTGAAGCTTTCTTT,CASSPLEGDTEAFF
TRBJ1-3,TRBV19,NA,NA,TGTGCCAGTAGTATGGGGGACAAGCCTGGAAACACCATATATTTT,CASSMGDKPGNTIYF
TRBJ2-2,TRBV9,NA,TRBD1,TGTGCCAGCAGCGGCCCGGGACAGGGGGCGTCCGGGGAGCTGTTTTTT,CASSGPGQGASGELFF
TRBJ2-7,TRBV5-1,few,NA,TGCGCCAGCAGCCTCCGGGACAATGGAGGCGAGCAGTACTTC,CASSLRDNGGEQYF
TRBJ1-2,TRBV19,NA,TRBD1,TGTGCCAGTAGTATTTCTCAGGGGGCGCGCTATGGCTACACCTTC,CASSISQGARYGYTF
TRBJ1-2,TRBV6-1,NA,NA,TGTGCCAGCAGTGGAGCAGGGGTGGATGGCTACACCTTC,CASSGAGVDGYTF
TRBJ2-7,TRBV5-1,NA,TRBD1,TGCGCCAGCAGCCCCACAGGGGGGTCCCACTACGAGCAGTACTTC,CASSPTGGSHYEQYF
TRBJ2-7,TRBV30,NA,TRBD2,TGTGCCTGGAGATACGGGGGGAACCCCTACGAGCAGTACTTC,CAWRYGGNPYEQYF
TRBJ2-5,TRBV27,once,NA,TGTGCCAGCAACAACCCGGGGGGCGGAGTGTACTTC,CASNNPGGGVYF
TRBJ1-3,TRBV6-6,NA,NA,TGTGCCAGCCGTACAGGCCTCTCTGGAAACACCATATATTTT,CASRTGLSGNTIYF
TRBJ2-1,TRBV11-3,NA,TRBD1,TGTGCCAGCAGCTTGAACAACTACCGGGACAGGGAAGACAATGAGCAGTTCTTC,CASSLNNYRDREDNEQFF
TRBJ2-2,TRBV28,NA,NA,TGTGCCAGCAGTTTAAAAGTCGGTTACACCGGGGAGCTGTTTTTT,CASSLKVGYTGELFF
TRBJ2-7,TRBV6-5,NA,NA,TGTGCCAGCAGTTCCCCCCGGACTGTCTCCTACGAGCAGTACTTC,CASSSPRTVSYEQYF
TRBJ2-1,TRBV10-2,NA,NA,TGCGCCAGCCTTAAAAGCGGGTATATCTACAATGAGCAGTTCTTC,CASLKSGYIYNEQFF
TRBJ1-1,TRBV15,NA,NA,TGTGCCACCAGCAGAGATCGAGGGTTTGAAGCTTTCTTT,CATSRDRGFEAFF
TRBJ1-3,TRBV28,few,NA,TGTGCCACAGGGGCCAGCAAAAACACCATATATTTT,CATGASKNTIYF
TRBJ2-1,TRBV7-9,NA,TRBD2,TGTTCCAGCAGCTTAGGGACTAGCGGGAGGGCCGTTGAGCAGTTCTTC,CSSSLGTSGRAVEQFF
TRBJ2-6,TRBV5-1,NA,TRBD1,TGCGCCAGCAGCCAACAGGGGTACTCTGGGGCCAACGTCCTGACTTTC,CASSQQGYSGANVLTF
TRBJ2-7,TRBV6-1,NA,NA,TGTGCCAGCAGTGAAGCCGCGGGCGTCTCCTACGAGCAGTACTTC,CASSEAAGVSYEQYF
TRBJ2-2,TRBV18,few,TRBD2,TGTGCCAGCTCACCACTAGCGGGACCCGGGGAGCTGTTTTTT,CASSPLAGPGELFF
TRBJ2-7,TRBV28,few,TRBD2,TGTGCCAGCAGCCGTACTAGCGGGAGAGTCTACGAGCAGTACTTC,CASSRTSGRVYEQYF
TRBJ2-7,TRBV20-1,once,NA,TGCAGTGTCCAGGGCTCCCGCTTC,CSVQGSRF
TRBJ2-7,TRBV2,few,TRBD1,TGTGCCAGCACCCCGACAGGGGGCTCCTACGAGCAGTACTTC,CASTPTGGSYEQYF
TRBJ1-5,TRBV27,NA,NA,TGTGCCAGCAGTCCTGGGCACGGGCCCCAGCATTTT,CASSPGHGPQHF
TRBJ2-7,TRBV4-2,NA,TRBD2,TGTGCCAGCAGCCAAGAAGGTGTTAGCGGGAGCGCCTACGAGCAGTACTTC,CASSQEGVSGSAYEQYF
TRBJ1-1,TRBV11-1,NA,NA,TGTGCCAGCAGCTTGGCGGTGAACACTGAAGCTTTCTTT,CASSLAVNTEAFF
TRBJ1-2,TRBV29-1,NA,TRBD1,TGCAGCGTTGAGATACAGGGGGGCAGTGGCTACACCTTC,CSVEIQGGSGYTF
TRBJ1-2,TRBV6-5,once,NA,TGTGCCAGCAGTCCCCCCGGGGCGGGAGGCTACACCTTC,CASSPPGAGGYTF
TRBJ2-3,TRBV19,NA,NA,TGTGCCAGTAGTTTCCCTAGCACAGATACGCAGTATTTT,CASSFPSTDTQYF
TRBJ1-2,TRBV5-1,NA,NA,TGCGCCAGCAGCTTGGACCTCAGGATGTCTGGTTACACCTTC,CASSLDLRMSGYTF
TRBJ1-5,TRBV30,NA,NA,TGTGCCTGGCGAGGGATTGGGAATCAGCCCCAGCATTTT,CAWRGIGNQPQHF
TRBJ2-2,TRBV12-5,NA,TRBD2,TGTGCTAGTGGTTACTCCGGGGAAGCGGGAGTTATAACCGGGGAGCTGTTTTTT,CASGYSGEAGVITGELFF
TRBJ2-1,TRBV28,NA,NA,TGTGCCAGCGGAGTGTGGCCCTACAATGAGCAGTTCTTC,CASGVWPYNEQFF
TRBJ1-1,TRBV20-1,NA,NA,TGCAGTGCGCCGGAGTTGACTGAAGCTTTCTTT,CSAPELTEAFF
TRBJ2-5,TRBV7-2,NA,NA,TGTGCCAGCAGCTTTCCCCCCGGGACCCAGTACTTC,CASSFPPGTQYF
TRBJ1-5,TRBV7-8,NA,TRBD1,TGTGCCAGCAGCCCCTCGGGACAGGGGGTCGGTCAGCCCCAGCATTTT,CASSPSGQGVGQPQHF
TRBJ2-2,TRBV6-6,NA,TRBD2,TGTGCCGGACGGGGGGGGAACACCGGGGAGCTGTTTTTT,CAGRGGNTGELFF
TRBJ2-7,TRBV4-1,NA,TRBD2,TGCGCCAGCAGCCAACGGACTAGCGGGAACCGCATCCCCTACGAGCAGTACTTC,CASSQRTSGNRIPYEQYF
TRBJ1-5,TRBV7-2,NA,NA,TGTGCCAGCAGCCCCTTGGCTCAGCCCCAGCATTTT,CASSPLAQPQHF
TRBJ2-1,TRBV5-4,NA,TRBD2,TGTGCCAGCAGCTCTAGAGCGGGAGACGGGTGGAATGAGCAGTTCTTC,CASSSRAGDGWNEQFF
TRBJ1-3,TRBV18,NA,TRBD1,TGTGCCAGCTCACCAGGGACAGCCTCTGGAAACACCATATATTTT,CASSPGTASGNTIYF
TRBJ2-3,TRBV5-1,NA,NA,TGCGCCAGCAGCTCCGCCGGGAGCAGCACAGATACGCAGTATTTT,CASSSAGSSTDTQYF
TRBJ2-3,TRBV30,NA,NA,TGTGCCTGCAGGGGACCAGATACGCAGTATTTT,CACRGPDTQYF
TRBJ1-3,TRBV4-1,few,TRBD1,TGCGCCAGCAGCCCCGAACAGGGGTTTAGGGGAAACACCACATATTTT,CASSPEQGFRGNTTYF
TRBJ1-4,TRBV6-1,NA,NA,TGTGCCAGCAGTGGACAGCTTAATGAAAAACTGTTTTTT,CASSGQLNEKLFF
TRBJ2-1,TRBV7-9,NA,NA,TGTGCCAGCAGCCTGGGACACACTTCGTACAATGAGCAGTTCTTC,CASSLGHTSYNEQFF
TRBJ2-5,TRBV9,NA,NA,TGTGCCAGCAGCGTAGACCCGGGGGGCGGCGAGACCCAGTACTTC,CASSVDPGGGETQYF
TRBJ1-4,TRBV15,NA,NA,TGTGCCACCAGCAGACCGGGGAGGGCCGAAAAACTGTTTTTT,CATSRPGRAEKLFF
TRBJ2-1,TRBV30,NA,TRBD2,TGTGCCTGGAAGGGGACTAGCGGGAGCCTTGAGCAGTTCTTC,CAWKGTSGSLEQFF
TRBJ2-7,TRBV9,NA,NA,TGTGCCAGCAGCGTAGGAGTCTTTGACTACGAGCAGTACTTC,CASSVGVFDYEQYF
TRBJ2-5,TRBV2,NA,TRBD2,TGTGCCAGCAGGCGCCTAGCGGGAGTGGAGACCCAGTACTTC,CASRRLAGVETQYF
TRBJ2-7,TRBV5-6,few,TRBD2,TGTGCCAGCAGTCCCGGGACTAGCGGACGTTACGAGCAGTACTTC,CASSPGTSGRYEQYF
TRBJ2-1,TRBV6-1,NA,TRBD2,TGTGCCAGCAGTGGAGGCGGGAGAGGAAACAATGAGCAGTTCTTC,CASSGGGRGNNEQFF
TRBJ1-2,TRBV10-3,once,NA,TGTGCCATCAGTGACAGGGGCCTCTATGGCTACACCTTC,CAISDRGLYGYTF
TRBJ1-1,TRBV7-9,few,NA,TGTGCCAGCAGCCGCGCCCACCCCACTGAAGCTTTCTTT,CASSRAHPTEAFF
TRBJ2-7,TRBV6-6,NA,TRBD1,TGTGCCAGCGGGACAGGGGGCTACGAGCAGTACTTC,CASGTGGYEQYF
TRBJ2-1,TRBV10-3,NA,NA,TGTGCCATCACTCCTTTAGGCGGTGAGCAGTTCTTC,CAITPLGGEQFF
TRBJ1-5,TRBV10-3,NA,TRBD1,TGTGCCATCAGTGAAGGGGGGTCCACAGGGGGCTTTGGGAATCAGCCCCAGCATTTT,CAISEGGSTGGFGNQPQHF
TRBJ2-3,TRBV6-1,NA,NA,TGTGCCAGCAGTGAAAGAGGTTTCACAGATACGCAGTATTTT,CASSERGFTDTQYF